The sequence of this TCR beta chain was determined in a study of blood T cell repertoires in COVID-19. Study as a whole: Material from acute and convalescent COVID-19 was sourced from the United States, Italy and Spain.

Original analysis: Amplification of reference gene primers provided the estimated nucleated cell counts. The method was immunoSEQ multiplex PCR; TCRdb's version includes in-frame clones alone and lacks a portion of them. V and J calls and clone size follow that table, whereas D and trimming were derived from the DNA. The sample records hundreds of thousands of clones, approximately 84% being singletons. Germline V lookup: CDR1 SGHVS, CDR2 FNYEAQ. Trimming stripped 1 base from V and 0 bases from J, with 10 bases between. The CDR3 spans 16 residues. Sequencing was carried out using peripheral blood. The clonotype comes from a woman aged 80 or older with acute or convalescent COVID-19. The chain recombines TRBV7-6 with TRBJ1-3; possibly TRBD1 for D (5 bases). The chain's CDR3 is CASSLGSGFSGNTIYF. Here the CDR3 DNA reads TGTGCCAGCAGCTTAGGGTCAGGGTTCTCTGGAAACACCATATATTTT.